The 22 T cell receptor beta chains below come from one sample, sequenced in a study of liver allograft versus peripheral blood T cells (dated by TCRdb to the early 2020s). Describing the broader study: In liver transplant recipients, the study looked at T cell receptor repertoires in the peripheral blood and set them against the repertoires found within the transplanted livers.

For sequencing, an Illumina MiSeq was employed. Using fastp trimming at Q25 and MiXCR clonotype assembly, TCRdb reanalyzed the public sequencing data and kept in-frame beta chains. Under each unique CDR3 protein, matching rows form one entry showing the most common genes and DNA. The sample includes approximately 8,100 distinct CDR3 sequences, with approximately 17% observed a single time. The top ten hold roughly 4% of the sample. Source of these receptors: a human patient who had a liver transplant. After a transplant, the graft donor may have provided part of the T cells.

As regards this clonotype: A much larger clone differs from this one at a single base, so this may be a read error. For the CDR3, the DNA is TGTGCCAGCTCATCACCCGAAGGGCAGAATTCACCCCTCCACTTT. Its protein is CASSSPEGQNSPLHF. V gene TRBV18 combines with J gene TRBJ1-6; D is uncertain. Germline CDR1 is KGHSH and CDR2 is LQKENI. The CDR3 consists of 15 residues.

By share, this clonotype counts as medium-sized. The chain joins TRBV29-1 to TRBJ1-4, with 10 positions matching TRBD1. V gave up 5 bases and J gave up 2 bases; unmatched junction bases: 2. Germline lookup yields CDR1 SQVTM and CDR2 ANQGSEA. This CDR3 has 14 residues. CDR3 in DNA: TGCAGCGTTCAGACAGGGGGCACTAATGAAAAACTGTTTTTT. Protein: CSVQTGGTNEKLFF.

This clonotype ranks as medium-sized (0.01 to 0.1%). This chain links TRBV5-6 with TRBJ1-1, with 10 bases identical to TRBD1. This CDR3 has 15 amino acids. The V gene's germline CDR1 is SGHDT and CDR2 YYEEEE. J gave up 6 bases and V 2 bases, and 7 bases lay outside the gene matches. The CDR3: CASSFMGQGYPEAFF. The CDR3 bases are TGTGCCAGCAGCTTCATGGGACAGGGGTACCCTGAAGCTTTCTTT.

CDR3 protein: CAWSVRFEGANEKLFF. In DNA, the CDR3 is TGTGCCTGGAGTGTACGGTTCGAGGGCGCTAATGAAAAACTGTTTTTT. The chain employs TRBV30 and TRBJ1-4; D unclear. CDR1 and CDR2 from the germline V gene are GTSNPN and SVGIG (reference sequence). V was clipped by 0 bases and J by 3 bases, with 14 bases between them. The CDR3 totals 16 residues.

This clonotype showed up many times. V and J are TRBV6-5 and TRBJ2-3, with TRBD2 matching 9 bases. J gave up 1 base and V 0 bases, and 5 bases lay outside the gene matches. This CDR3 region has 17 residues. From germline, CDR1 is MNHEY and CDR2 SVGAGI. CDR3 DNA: TGTGCCAGCAGTTACTCTGGGCTAGCGGGACGCACAGATACGCAGTATTTT. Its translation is CASSYSGLAGRTDTQYF.

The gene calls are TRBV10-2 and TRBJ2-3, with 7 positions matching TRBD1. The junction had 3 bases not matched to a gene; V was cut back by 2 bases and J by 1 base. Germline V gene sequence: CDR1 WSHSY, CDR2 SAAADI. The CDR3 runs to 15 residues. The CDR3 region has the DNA TGCGCCAGCAGTGAGCCTGGACAGGGCACAGATACGCAGTATTTT. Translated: CASSEPGQGTDTQYF.

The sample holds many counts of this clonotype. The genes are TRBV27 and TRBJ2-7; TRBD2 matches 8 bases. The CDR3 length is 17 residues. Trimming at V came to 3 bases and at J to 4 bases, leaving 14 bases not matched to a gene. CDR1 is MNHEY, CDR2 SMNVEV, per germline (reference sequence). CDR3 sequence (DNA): TGTGCCAGCAGTTTGGGTTACAGCGGGAGTTTGAAGTACGAGCAGTACTTC. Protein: CASSLGYSGSLKYEQYF.

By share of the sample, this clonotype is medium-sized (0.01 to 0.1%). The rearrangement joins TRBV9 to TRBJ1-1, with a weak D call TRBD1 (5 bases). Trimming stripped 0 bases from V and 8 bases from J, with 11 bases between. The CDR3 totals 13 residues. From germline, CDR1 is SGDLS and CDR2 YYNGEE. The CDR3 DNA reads TGTGCCAGCAGCGTAGGCTCGGACAAAGAAGCTTTCTTT. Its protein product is CASSVGSDKEAFF.

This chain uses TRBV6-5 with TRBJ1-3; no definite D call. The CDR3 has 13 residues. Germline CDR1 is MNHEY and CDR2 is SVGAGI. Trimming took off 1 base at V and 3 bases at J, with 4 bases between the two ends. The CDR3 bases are TGTGCCAGCAGTTACTTCATTGGAAACACCATATATTTT. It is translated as CASSYFIGNTIYF.

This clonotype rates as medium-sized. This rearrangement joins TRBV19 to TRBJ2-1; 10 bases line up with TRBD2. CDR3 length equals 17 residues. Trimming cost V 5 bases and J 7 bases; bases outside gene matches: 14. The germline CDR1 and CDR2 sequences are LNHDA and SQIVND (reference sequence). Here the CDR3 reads CASSLKGVLAGVNEQFF. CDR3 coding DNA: TGTGCCAGTAGTTTAAAAGGGGTCCTAGCGGGAGTGAATGAGCAGTTCTTC.

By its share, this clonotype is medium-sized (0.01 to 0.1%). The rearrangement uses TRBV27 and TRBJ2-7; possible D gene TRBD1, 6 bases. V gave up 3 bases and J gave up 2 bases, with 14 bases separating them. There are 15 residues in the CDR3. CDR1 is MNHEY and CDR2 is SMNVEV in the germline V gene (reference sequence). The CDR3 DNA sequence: TGTGCCAGCAGTTTTAGGACAGCTTTTACCTACGAGCAGTACTTC. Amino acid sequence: CASSFRTAFTYEQYF.

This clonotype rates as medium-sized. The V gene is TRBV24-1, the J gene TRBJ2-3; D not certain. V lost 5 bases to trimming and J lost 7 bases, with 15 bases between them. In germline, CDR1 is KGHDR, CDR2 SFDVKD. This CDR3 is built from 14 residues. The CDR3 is CATSAQRRPNTQYF. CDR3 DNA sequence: TGTGCCACCAGTGCTCAGAGACGGCCAAATACGCAGTATTTT.

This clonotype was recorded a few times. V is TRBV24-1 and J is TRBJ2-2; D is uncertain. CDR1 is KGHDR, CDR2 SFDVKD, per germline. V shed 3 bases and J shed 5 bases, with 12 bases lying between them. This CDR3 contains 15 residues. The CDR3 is CATSDVGARTGELFF. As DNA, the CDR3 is TGTGCCACCAGTGATGTGGGCGCCCGAACCGGGGAGCTGTTTTTT.

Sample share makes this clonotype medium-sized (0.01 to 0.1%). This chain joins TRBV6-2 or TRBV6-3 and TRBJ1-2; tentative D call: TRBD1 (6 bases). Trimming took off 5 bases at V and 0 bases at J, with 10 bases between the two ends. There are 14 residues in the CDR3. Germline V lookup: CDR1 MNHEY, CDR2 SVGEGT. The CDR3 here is CASSGQMTNYGYTF. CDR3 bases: TGTGCCAGCAGTGGACAGATGACTAACTATGGCTACACCTTC.

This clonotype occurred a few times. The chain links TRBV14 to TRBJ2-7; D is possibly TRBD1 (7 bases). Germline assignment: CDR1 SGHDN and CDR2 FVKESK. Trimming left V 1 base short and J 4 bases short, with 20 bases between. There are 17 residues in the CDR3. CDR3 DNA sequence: TGTGCCAGCAGCCAAGGTGGCAGGGGGTCGGAGGGGTACGAGCAGTACTTC. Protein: CASSQGGRGSEGYEQYF.

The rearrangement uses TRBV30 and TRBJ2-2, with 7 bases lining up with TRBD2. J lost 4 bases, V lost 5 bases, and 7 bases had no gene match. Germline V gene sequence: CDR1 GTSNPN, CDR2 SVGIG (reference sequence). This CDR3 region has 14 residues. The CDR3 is CAWGEVAGTGELFF. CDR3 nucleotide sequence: TGTGCCTGGGGCGAGGTAGCGGGCACCGGGGAGCTGTTTTTT.

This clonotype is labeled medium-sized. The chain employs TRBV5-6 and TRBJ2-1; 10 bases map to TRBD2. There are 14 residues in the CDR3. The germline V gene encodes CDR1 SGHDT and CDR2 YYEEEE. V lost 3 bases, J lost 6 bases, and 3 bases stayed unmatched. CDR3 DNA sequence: TGTGCCAGCAGCTCGCTAGCGGGAGTCAATGAGCAGTTCTTC. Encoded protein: CASSSLAGVNEQFF.

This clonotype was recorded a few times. Here the CDR3 DNA reads TGTGCCAGCAGTTTAAGGCCCCTCCTCCGGGACAGCGGACAAGAGACCCAGTACTTC. It is translated as CASSLRPLLRDSGQETQYF. The chain is built from TRBV12-3 or TRBV12-4 and TRBJ2-5; 7 nucleotides match TRBD1. The V and J ends lost 2 bases and 2 bases, in that order; junction bases with no gene match: 17. The CDR3 consists of 19 residues.

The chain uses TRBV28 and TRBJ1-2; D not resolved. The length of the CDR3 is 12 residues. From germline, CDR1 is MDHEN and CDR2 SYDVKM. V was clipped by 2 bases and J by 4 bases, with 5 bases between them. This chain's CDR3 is CASSLEFYGYTF. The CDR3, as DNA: TGTGCCAGCAGTTTAGAGTTCTATGGCTACACCTTC.

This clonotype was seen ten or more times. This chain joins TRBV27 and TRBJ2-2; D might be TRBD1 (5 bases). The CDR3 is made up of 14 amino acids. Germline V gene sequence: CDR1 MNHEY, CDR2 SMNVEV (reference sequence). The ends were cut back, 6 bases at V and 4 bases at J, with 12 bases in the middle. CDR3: CASRLDTATGELFF. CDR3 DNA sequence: TGTGCCAGCAGATTGGACACCGCCACCGGGGAGCTGTTTTTT.

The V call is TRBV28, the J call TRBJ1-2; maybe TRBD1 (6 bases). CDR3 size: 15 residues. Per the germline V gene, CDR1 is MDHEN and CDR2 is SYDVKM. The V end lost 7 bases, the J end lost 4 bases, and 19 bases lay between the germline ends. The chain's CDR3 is CASTNTGGQAYGYTF. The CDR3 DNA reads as TGTGCCAGCACTAACACGGGGGGGCAGGCCTATGGCTACACCTTC.

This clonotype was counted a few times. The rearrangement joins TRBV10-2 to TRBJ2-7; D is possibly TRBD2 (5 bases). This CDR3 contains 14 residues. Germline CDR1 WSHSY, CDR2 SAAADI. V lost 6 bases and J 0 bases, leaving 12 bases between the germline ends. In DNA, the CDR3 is TGCGCCAGCAGAACTAGTCTGAGCTCCTACGAGCAGTACTTC. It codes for CASRTSLSSYEQYF.